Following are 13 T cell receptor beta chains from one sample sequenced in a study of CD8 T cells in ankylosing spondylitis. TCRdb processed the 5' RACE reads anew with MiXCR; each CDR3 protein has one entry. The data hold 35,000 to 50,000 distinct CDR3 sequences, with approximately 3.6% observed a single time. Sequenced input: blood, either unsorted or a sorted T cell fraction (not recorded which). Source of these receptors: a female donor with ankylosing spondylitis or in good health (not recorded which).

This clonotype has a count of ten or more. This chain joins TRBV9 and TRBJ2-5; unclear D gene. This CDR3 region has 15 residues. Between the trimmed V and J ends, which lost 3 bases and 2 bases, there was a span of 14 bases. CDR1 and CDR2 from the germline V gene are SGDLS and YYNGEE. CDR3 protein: CASSGDISGQETQYF. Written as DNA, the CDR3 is TGTGCCAGCAGCGGAGACATATCGGGTCAAGAGACCCAGTACTTC.

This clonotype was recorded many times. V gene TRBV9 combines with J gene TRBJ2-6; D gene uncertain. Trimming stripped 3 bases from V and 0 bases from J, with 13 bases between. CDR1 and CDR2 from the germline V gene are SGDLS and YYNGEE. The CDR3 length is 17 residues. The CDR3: CASSAHLDGSGANVLTF. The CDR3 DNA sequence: TGTGCCAGCAGCGCGCACCTGGACGGCTCTGGGGCCAACGTCCTGACTTTC.

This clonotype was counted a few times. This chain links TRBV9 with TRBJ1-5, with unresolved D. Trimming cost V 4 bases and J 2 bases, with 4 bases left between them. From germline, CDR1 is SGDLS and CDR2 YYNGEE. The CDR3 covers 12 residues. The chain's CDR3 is CASSSGNQPQHF. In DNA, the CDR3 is TGTGCCAGCAGCAGTGGCAATCAGCCCCAGCATTTT. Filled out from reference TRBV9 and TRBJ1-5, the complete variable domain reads DSGVTQTPKHLITATGQRVTLRCSPRSGDLSVYWYQQSLDQGLQFLIQYYNGEERAKGNILERFSAQQFPDLHSELNLSSLELGDSALYFCASSSGNQPQHFGDGTRLSIL.

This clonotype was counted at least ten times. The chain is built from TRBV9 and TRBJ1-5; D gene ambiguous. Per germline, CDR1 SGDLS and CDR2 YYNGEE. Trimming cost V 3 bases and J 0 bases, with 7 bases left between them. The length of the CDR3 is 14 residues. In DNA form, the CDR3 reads TGTGCCAGCAGCGCAGAGGATAGCAATCAGCCCCAGCATTTT. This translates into CASSAEDSNQPQHF.

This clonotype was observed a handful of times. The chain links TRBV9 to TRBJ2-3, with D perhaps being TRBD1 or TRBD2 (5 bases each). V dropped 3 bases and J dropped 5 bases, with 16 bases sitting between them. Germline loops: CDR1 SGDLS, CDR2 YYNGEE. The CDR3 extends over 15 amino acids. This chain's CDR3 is CASSGGGSKEDTQYF. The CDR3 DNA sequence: TGTGCCAGCAGCGGGGGCGGGTCCAAAGAAGATACGCAGTATTTT.

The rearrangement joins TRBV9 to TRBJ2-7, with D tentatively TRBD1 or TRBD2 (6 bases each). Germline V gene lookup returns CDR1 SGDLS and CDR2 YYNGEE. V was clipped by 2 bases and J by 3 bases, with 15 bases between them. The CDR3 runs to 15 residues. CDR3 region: CASSVGGGDIYEQYF. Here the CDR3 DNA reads TGTGCCAGCAGCGTGGGAGGAGGGGACATCTACGAGCAGTACTTC.

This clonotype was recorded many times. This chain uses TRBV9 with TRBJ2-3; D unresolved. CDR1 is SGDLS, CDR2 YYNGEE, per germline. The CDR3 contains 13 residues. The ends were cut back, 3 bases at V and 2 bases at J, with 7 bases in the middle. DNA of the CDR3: TGTGCCAGCAGCGCCCGAATCACAGATACGCAGTATTTT. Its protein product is CASSARITDTQYF.

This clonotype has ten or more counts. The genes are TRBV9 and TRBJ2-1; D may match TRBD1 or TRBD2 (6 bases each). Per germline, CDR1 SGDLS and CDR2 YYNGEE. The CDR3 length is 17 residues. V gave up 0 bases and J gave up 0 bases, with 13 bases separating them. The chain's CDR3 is CASSVEGGGGSYNEQFF. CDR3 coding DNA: TGTGCCAGCAGCGTAGAAGGAGGAGGGGGCTCCTACAATGAGCAGTTCTTC.

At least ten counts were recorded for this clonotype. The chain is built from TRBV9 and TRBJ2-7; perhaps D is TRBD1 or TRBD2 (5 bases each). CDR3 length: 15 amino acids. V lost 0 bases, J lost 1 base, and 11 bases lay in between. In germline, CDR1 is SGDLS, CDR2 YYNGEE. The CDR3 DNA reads TGTGCCAGCAGCGTAGGGGACGGGCTTTCCTACGAGCAGTACTTC. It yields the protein CASSVGDGLSYEQYF.

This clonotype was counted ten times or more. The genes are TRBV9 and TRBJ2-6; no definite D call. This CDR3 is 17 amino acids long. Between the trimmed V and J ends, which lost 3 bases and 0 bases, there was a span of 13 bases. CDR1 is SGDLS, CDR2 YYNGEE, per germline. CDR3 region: CASSGSPSRSGANVLTF. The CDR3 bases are TGTGCCAGCAGCGGTTCCCCATCCCGCTCTGGGGCCAACGTCCTGACTTTC.

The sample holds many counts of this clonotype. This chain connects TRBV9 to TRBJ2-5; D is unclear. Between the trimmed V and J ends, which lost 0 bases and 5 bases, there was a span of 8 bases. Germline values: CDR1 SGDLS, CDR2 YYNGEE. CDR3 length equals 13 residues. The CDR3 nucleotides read TGTGCCAGCAGCGTAGAGGTGAGGGAGACCCAGTACTTC. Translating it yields CASSVEVRETQYF.

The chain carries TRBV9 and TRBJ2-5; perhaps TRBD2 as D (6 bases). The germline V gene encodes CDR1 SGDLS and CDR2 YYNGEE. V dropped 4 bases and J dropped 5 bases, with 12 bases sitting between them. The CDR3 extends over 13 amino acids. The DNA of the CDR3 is TGTGCCAGCAGCCCCACCGCGGGGGAGACCCAGTACTTC. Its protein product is CASSPTAGETQYF. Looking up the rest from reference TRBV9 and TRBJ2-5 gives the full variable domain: DSGVTQTPKHLITATGQRVTLRCSPRSGDLSVYWYQQSLDQGLQFLIQYYNGEERAKGNILERFSAQQFPDLHSELNLSSLELGDSALYFCASSPTAGETQYFGPGTRLLVL.

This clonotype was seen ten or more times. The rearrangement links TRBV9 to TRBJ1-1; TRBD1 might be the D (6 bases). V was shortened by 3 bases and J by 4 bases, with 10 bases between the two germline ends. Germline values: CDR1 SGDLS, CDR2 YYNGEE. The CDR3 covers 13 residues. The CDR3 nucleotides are TGTGCCAGCAGCGCCGGACAGATCACTGAAGCTTTCTTT. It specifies CASSAGQITEAFF. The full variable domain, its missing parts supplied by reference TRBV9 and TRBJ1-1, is DSGVTQTPKHLITATGQRVTLRCSPRSGDLSVYWYQQSLDQGLQFLIQYYNGEERAKGNILERFSAQQFPDLHSELNLSSLELGDSALYFCASSAGQITEAFFGQGTRLTVV.